This T cell receptor (beta chain) was documented in a study of beta chain features in type 1 diabetes. Sequenced material consisted of expressed TCRB transcripts (all of the isolated RNA was reverse transcribed). The assay was immunoSEQ multiplex PCR, and TCRdb's table has in-frame clones only and misses some. The sample records 130,000 or so clones, about 16% being singletons. For this clone: Its target is not known.

Notes on the study in general: Patients with Type 1 diabetes showed moderately but significantly shorter TCRB CDR3s in all four CD4+ subsets. Sampled from patients, naive, central memory and Treg TCRB repertoires appeared more similar than those sampled from healthy donors.

This TCR was sampled from a man aged 25-45 years with type 1 diabetes. Sequencing used central memory CD4+ T cells from blood.

Here the CDR3 DNA reads TGTGCCAGCAGCCAAGGGACGGATCCTTCCTACGAGCAGTACTTC. Amino acid sequence: CASSQGTDPSYEQYF. The V call is TRBV9, the J call TRBJ2-7; possibly TRBD1 or TRBD2 for D (5 bases each). Germline V CDR1 and CDR2: SGDLS, YYNGEE. The CDR3 contains 15 residues. Deletions cut 4 bases from V and 1 base from J, with 15 bases between.